The source of this T cell receptor beta chain is a study of control samples from healthy donors and cancer patients. Clones were sequenced by immunoSEQ multiplex PCR, and TCRdb holds only the in-frame ones, with some missing. The sample has tens of thousands of clones; around 87% are singletons. This CDR3 spans 16 amino acids. Germline V gene data show CDR1 as SGHDT and CDR2 as YYEEEE. With V trimmed by 1 base and J by 5 bases, 8 bases remained unmatched. V gene TRBV5-6 combines with J gene TRBJ2-1; 8 bases are shared with TRBD2. This TCR was sampled from a man between 45 and 60 years old in good health. The sequenced sample was blood. The CDR3 coding sequence is TGTGCCAGCAGCTTGTATTTGGCGGGAGGAGACAATGAGCAGTTCTTC. Translated: CASSLYLAGGDNEQFF.